This TCR beta chain was sequenced for a study of T cells in Graves' hyperthyroidism and ophthalmopathy. Broader study findings: Onset of ophthalmopathy came a median approximately 6.9 months after the model predicted it.

Amplification of TCR beta CDR3 regions used RNA as the template. HTBI primers drove first-round RT-PCR of the TCR CDR3. TCRdb re-called the multiplex PCR reads through MiXCR, storing one row per CDR3 protein. The sample holds about 400,000 distinct CDR3 sequences, about 16% seen once. Remarks on this clonotype: Its antigen is unidentified.

Sequencing input: blood. This clonotype was sampled from a woman aged 25-40 years with Graves' hyperthyroidism.

CDR3 sequence reads: CASRRGGHNPDTQYF. Here the CDR3 DNA reads TGTGCCAGCAGACGGGGGGGGCACAACCCAGATACGCAGTATTTT. The chain employs TRBV5-5 and TRBJ2-3, with 8 bases that match TRBD2. In germline, CDR1 is SGHKS, CDR2 YYEKEE (reference sequence). The CDR3 loop spans 15 amino acids. J gave up 4 bases and V 5 bases, and 9 bases lay outside the gene matches.